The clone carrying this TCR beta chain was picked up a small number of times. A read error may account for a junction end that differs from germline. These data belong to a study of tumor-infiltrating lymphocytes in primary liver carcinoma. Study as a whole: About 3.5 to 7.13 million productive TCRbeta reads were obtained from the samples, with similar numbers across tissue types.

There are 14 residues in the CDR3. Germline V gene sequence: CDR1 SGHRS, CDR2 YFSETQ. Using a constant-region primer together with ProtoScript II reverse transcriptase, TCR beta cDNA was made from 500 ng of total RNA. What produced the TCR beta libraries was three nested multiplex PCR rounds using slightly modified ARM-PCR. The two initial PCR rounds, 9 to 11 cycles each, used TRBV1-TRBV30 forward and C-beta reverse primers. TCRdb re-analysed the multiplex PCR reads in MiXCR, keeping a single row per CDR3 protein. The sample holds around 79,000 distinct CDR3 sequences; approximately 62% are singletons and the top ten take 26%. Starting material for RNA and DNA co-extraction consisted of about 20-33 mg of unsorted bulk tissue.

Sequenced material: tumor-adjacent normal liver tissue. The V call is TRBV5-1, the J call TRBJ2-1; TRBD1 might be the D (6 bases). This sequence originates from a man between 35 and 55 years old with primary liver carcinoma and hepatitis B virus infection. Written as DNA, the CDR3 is TGCGCCAGCAGCGGTGGGCAGGGGAGCAATGAGCAGTCCTTC. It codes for CASSGGQGSNEQSF.